This T cell receptor beta chain was sequenced for a study of T cells after yellow fever vaccination (dated by TCRdb to the late 2010s). Broadly, across the study: The SMART-Seq v4 Ultra Low Input RNA kit was used to prepare libraries from fractions with low cell numbers. Bulk TCR alpha and beta repertoires were sequenced longitudinally to track T-cell clones before and after primary and booster YFV17D yellow fever vaccination. Two healthy male donors made up the cohort, one aged 18 to 30 years and the other aged 30 to 40 years. Blood was collected at multiple timepoints before and after primary and secondary immunization, and bulk PBMC replicates and cell subsets were isolated. Broader findings and caveats from the paper: Computational filtering was needed because FACS-sorted repertoires could contain abundant contaminating clonotypes from the bulk population. Only two donors were included in the study, so the extent to which the findings can be generalized is limited. The secondary T-cell response was found to be weaker but faster than the primary response, with a peak reached on day 5 rather than on day 15. After the booster, most clones that had expanded after primary vaccination were detected again (roughly 95% of CD4 and around nine tenths of CD8), suggesting broad maintenance of memory. A small fraction of clonotypes appeared in both the CD4 and CD8 compartments, likely as a result of convergent recombination.

The meaning of the sample's treatment or condition label: live attenuated yellow fever vaccine strain. A standard Ficoll-Paque protocol was used to isolate PBMCs from peripheral blood. CD4 and CD8 T-cell fractions were isolated with Dynabeads CD4 and CD8 positive selection kits. TriZol was used to extract RNA from bulk PBMCs, from CD4 and CD8 fractions, and from dextramer-positive and dextramer-negative fractions. This clonotype came up many times. No cognate antigen has been identified for it. The record has no base qualities; no much larger clone is one base away. From the germline V gene (reference sequence), CDR1 is SGHAT and CDR2 is FQDESV. V and J lose 5 bases and 1 base, and a span of 11 bases separates them. Its CDR3 holds 15 amino acids, cysteine through phenylalanine. Of the read, only the CDR3 DNA is kept; its 45 bases are in frame from base 1. TCR cDNA was synthesized by 5'RACE template switching, through which a universal primer site and unique molecular identifiers were introduced. cDNA synthesis was primed from both the TCR alpha and TCR beta constant segments. Libraries were amplified in two PCR steps, with sample barcodes and sequencing adapters added in the second step. Sequencing of libraries was done on Illumina HiSeq 2500 (2x100 bp) or NovaSeq (2x150 bp). On the authors' methods: Demultiplexing of reads and collapsing into UMI consensus sequences were performed with MIGEC, and V(D)J alignment was carried out with MiXCR. Vaccine-responding clonotypes were defined with edgeR using replicate PBMC samples, requiring FDR below 0.01 and a log2 fold change above 5 up to day 15. Each bulk clonotype received a CD4 or CD8 identity based on whether the sequenced CD4 or CD8 repertoire contained that clonotype at higher abundance. TCRdb itself trimmed the public reads at Q25 with fastp, ran MiXCR and retained productive beta chains. Each entry merges the rows of one CDR3 protein and shows their most common DNA and genes. The V and J calls shown here were made by TCRdb, not taken from the authors' results. Counted in this sample were roughly 170,000 distinct CDR3 sequences; roughly 6.4% of them appeared once. Of the sample, about 2.8% is held by the ten largest clones.

The V and J segments used are TRBV11-1 and TRBJ2-2; the D region possibly corresponds to TRBD2 (6 bases align). The specimen was CD4+ T cells sorted from PBMCs, collected on the day of the first yellow fever vaccination. This TCR derives from a man between 18 and 35 years old who received the YFV17D yellow fever vaccine. The CDR3 region has the sequence CASSPRDWNTGELFF. The sequenced DNA: TGTGCCAGCAGCCCCCGGGACTGGAACACCGGGGAGCTGTTTTTT.